This T cell receptor beta chain originates from a study of blood T cell repertoires in COVID-19 (dated by TCRdb to 2019 to 2021). Describing the broader study: Collaborator samples came from the United States, Italy and Spain and covered acute and convalescent phases of COVID-19. The dataset comprised deeply sampled blood TCRbeta repertoires from subjects exposed to, actively infected with, or recovered from COVID-19. Where available, HLA class I and class II types were obtained from metadata supplied by the sample provider rather than from assay-based typing. Samples came from the ongoing ImmuneRACE study (first 160 participants) plus 1,254 subjects from 6 global collaborators. The prospective study material was composed of cDNA or gDNA derived from T cells, B-cell-depleted T cells, or PBMCs. Sample metadata almost always included a de-identified subject ID, COVID-19 status, age in years and sex. The repertoires were released in a freely available public database meant as a resource for research on the immune response to SARS-CoV-2. What the study reported, not specific to this receptor: Clinical and demographic metadata were provided uncurated, with the amount varying by source and participant.

The CDR3 sequence holds 13 residues, the cysteine and phenylalanine included. The entry retains the CDR3 DNA only, 39 bases that are in frame from base 1. The CDR1 and CDR2 encoded by the germline V gene are SGHTA and FQGNSA. The trim is 2 bases for V and 16 bases for J, with a gap of 18 bases between the germline ends. Concerning this clone itself: No antigen is known for it. No base quality values were provided; no much bigger clone lies one nucleotide off.

Each collaborating institution followed its own protocols to collect whole blood in K2EDTA tubes. For TCRbeta analysis, collaborators shipped samples as frozen whole blood, isolated PBMCs, or DNA extracted from either of those sample types. The immunoSEQ Assay, a bias-controlled multiplex PCR, was used to amplify TCRbeta CDR3 regions from genomic DNA. The authors' pipeline ran thus. Within the assay, amplification of reference gene primers was used to estimate how many nucleated cells each sample contained. To quantify the absolute abundance of each unique TCRbeta CDR3 rearrangement, sequence reads were collapsed and filtered. For each sample, productive Simpson clonality was calculated as the square root of Simpson's diversity index across productive rearrangements. TCRdb took over this immuneACCESS table, retaining in-frame rearrangements with V and J assigned. Such tables are incomplete; in checked studies, under half of the missing clones stem from an unresolved V gene, and the remainder is unexplained. V and J calls and clone size are as listed in that table; D and trimming were resolved from the DNA. The sample profile shows 250,000 to 350,000 clones; approximately 90% of them were found once. Approximately 3% of the sample belongs to the ten largest clones.

This sequence was found in a woman in her 30s with active or convalescent COVID-19. The rearrangement joined TRBV7-2 to TRBJ2-1; there is no confident call for the D gene. The sample was peripheral blood. The CDR3 reads CASSLNIDNEFFF. The nucleotide sequence is TGTGCCAGCAGCTTAAATATAGACAATGAGTTTTTCTTC.